These 3 T cell receptor beta chains originate from one sample sequenced in a study of cytomegalovirus exposure and HLA in healthy donors. The PCR was carried out with 60 Vbeta primers and 13 Jbeta primers. TCRdb's copy holds only in-frame clones and misses some; the assay was immunoSEQ multiplex PCR. The table records approximately 140,000 clones, more than 75% of them present only once. The sequencing input was PBMCs. These receptors all stem from a middle-aged woman in good health and CMV-seropositive.

The chain couples TRBV6-6 to TRBJ2-2; possible D gene TRBD2, 5 bases. Germline CDR1 and CDR2: MNHNY and SVGAGI (reference sequence). V was trimmed by 0 bases and J by 7 bases, leaving 12 bases between them. The CDR3 spans 15 residues. The CDR3 region has the DNA TGTGCCAGCAGTTACTCGCCGGGGTCAGGCGGGGAGCTGTTTTTT. Amino acids: CASSYSPGSGGELFF.

The chain links TRBV28 to TRBJ2-3; 8 bases fit TRBD1. Per germline, CDR1 MDHEN and CDR2 SYDVKM. This CDR3 is built from 15 residues. The V segment lost 6 bases and the J segment 2 bases; nucleotides outside the gene matches: 7. CDR3 residues: CASRETGEYTDTQYF. CDR3 DNA: TGTGCCAGCAGGGAGACAGGGGAGTACACAGATACGCAGTATTTT.

The J gene is TRBJ2-7, the V gene TRBV18, with unresolved D. This CDR3 has 15 residues. Germline loops: CDR1 KGHSH, CDR2 LQKENI. Trimming removed 0 bases from V and 0 bases from J, with 9 bases in between. As DNA, the CDR3 is TGTGCCAGCTCACCACCGAGCGCGAGCTCCTACGAGCAGTACTTC. Translating it yields CASSPPSASSYEQYF.